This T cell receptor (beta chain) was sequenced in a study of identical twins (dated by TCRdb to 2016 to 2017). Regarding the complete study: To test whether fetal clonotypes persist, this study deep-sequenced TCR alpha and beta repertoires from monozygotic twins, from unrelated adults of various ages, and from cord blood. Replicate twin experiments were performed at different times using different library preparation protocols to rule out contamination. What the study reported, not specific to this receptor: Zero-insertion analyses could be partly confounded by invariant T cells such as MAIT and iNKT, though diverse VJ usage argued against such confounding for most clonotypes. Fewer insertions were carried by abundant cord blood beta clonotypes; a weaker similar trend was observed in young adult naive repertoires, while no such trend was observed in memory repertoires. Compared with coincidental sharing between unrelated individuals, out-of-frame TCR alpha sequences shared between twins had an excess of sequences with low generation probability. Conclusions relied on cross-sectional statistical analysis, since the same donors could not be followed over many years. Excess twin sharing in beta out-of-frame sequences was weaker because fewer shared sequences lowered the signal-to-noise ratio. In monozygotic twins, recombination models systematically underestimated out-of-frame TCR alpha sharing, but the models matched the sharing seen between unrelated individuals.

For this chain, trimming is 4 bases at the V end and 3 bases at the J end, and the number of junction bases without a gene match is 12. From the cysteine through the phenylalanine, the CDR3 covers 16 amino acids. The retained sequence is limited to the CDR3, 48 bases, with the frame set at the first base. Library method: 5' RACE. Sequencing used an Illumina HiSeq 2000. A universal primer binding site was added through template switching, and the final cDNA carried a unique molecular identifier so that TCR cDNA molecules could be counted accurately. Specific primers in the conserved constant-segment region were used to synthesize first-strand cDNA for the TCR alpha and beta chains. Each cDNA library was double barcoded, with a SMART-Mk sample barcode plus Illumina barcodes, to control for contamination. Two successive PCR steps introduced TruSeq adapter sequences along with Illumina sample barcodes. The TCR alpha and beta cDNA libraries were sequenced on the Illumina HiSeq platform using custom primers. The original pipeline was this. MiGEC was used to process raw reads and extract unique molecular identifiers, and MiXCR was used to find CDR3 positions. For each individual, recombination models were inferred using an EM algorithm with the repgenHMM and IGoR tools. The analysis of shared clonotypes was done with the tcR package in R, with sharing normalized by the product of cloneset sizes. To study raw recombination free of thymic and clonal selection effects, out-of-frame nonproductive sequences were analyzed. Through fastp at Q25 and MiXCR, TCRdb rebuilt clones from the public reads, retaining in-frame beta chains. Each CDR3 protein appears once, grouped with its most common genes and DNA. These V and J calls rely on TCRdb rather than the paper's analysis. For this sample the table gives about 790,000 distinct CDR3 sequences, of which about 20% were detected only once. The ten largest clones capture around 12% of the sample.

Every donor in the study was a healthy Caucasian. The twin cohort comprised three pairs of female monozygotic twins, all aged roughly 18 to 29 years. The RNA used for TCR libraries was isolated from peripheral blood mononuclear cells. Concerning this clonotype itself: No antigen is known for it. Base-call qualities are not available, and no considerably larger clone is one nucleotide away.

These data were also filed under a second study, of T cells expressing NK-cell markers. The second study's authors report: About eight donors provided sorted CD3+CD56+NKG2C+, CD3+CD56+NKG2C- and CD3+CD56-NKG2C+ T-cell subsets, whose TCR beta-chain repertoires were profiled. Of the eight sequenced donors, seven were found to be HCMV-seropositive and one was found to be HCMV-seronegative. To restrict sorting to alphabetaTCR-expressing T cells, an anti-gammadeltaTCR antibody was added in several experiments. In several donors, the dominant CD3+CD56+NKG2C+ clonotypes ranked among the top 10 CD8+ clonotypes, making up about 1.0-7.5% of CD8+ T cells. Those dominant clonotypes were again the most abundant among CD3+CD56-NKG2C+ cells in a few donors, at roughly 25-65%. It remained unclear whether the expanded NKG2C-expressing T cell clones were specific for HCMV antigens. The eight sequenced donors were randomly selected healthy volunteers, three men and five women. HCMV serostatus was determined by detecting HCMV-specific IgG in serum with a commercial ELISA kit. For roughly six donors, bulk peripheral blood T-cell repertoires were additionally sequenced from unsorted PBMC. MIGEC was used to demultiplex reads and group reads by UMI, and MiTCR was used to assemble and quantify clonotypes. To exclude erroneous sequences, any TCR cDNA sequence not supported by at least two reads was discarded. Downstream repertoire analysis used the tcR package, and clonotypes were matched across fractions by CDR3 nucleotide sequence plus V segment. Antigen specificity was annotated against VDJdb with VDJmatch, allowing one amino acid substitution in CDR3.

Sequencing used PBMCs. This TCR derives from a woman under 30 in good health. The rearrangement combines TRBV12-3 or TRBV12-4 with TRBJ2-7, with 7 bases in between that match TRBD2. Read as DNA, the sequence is TGTGCCAGCAGTTCCCCGTGGGGGGAGGGCCTCTACGAGCAGTACTTC. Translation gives CASSSPWGEGLYEQYF.